The rows below give T cell receptor beta chains drawn from one sample of a study of T cell repertoires in ileal Crohn's disease. Using immunoSEQ multiplex PCR, the repertoire was profiled, and TCRdb retains in-frame clones only, with some absent. This table holds 7,000 to 8,500 clones, about four fifths found once. Sequenced material: ileal tissue. Receptors were obtained from an adult with Crohn's disease. CDR3s include the opening cysteine and the closing phenylalanine or tryptophan. A D gene is named only where the DNA matches it firmly. Rows give clone size only sometimes, using once, few, many, or a class for an expanded clone.

v_gene	abundance	j_gene	d_gene	CDR3nt	CDR3aa
TRBV19	NA	TRBJ2-7	TRBD1	TGTGCCAGTCGTCCAGACAGGGGGCGGGAGCAGTACTTC	CASRPDRGREQYF
TRBV5-1	few	TRBJ2-2	TRBD2	TGCGCCAGTTACAGCGGGAGTGGCACCGGGGAGCTGTTTTTT	CASYSGSGTGELFF
TRBV9	NA	TRBJ2-1	TRBD2	TGTGCCAGCAGCGCACTAGCGGGGCACTACAATGAGCAGTTCTTC	CASSALAGHYNEQFF
TRBV15	NA	TRBJ2-5	TRBD2	TGTGCCACCAGCAGAGATGGTGCGGGAGGCCAGGAGACCCAGTACTTC	CATSRDGAGGQETQYF
TRBV2	few	TRBJ1-6	NA	TGTGCCACCACAAATTTGACAGGACGAAATTCACCCCTCCACTTT	CATTNLTGRNSPLHF
TRBV5-1	NA	TRBJ2-7	TRBD1	TGCGCCAGCAGCTTAACAGGGGGCGCGTACGAGCAGTACTTC	CASSLTGGAYEQYF
TRBV25-1	NA	TRBJ2-2	NA	TGTGCCAGCAGTGACAGAGGGGGTCCCGGGGAGCTGTTTTTT	CASSDRGGPGELFF
TRBV6-1	NA	TRBJ2-1	TRBD1	TGTGCCAGTCGGATGGGACAGGGTATTAACAATGAGCAGTTCTTC	CASRMGQGINNEQFF
TRBV27	NA	TRBJ1-2	NA	TGTGCCAGCAGTTTATCTTCTAACACAGCATGGAGCTACACCTTC	CASSLSSNTAWSYTF
TRBV5-6	once	TRBJ2-2	TRBD2	TGTGCCAGCAGGCCCGGGACTAGCGGAAGTACCGGGGAGCTGTTTTTT	CASRPGTSGSTGELFF
TRBV11-3	NA	TRBJ2-2	TRBD2	TGTGCCAGCAGTCTTAATAGCGGGACGAACACCGGGGAGCTGTTTTTT	CASSLNSGTNTGELFF
TRBV10-3	NA	TRBJ2-1	TRBD1	TGTGCCGCAAGGGCGGGTCGGACAGGGGGGCGGAATGAGCAGTTCTTC	CAARAGRTGGRNEQFF
TRBV11-2	NA	TRBJ1-1	NA	TGTGCCAGCAGCTTAGAACCAGGGATGAACACTGAAGCTTTCTTT	CASSLEPGMNTEAFF
TRBV2	NA	TRBJ2-3	NA	TGTGCCAGCACGAGGGCAGATACGCAGTATTTT	CASTRADTQYF
TRBV10-2	NA	TRBJ2-5	NA	TGCGCCAGCGGGAACAGGCCAGGGGAGACCCAGTACTTC	CASGNRPGETQYF
TRBV12-5	NA	TRBJ2-1	TRBD1	TGTGCCAGTGGTTCGGGCACAGGGGCTCACAATGAGCAGTTCTTC	CASGSGTGAHNEQFF
TRBV9	NA	TRBJ1-3	NA	TGTGCCAGCAGCCCCGGGGAGACGCTTGATGGAAACACCATATATTTT	CASSPGETLDGNTIYF
TRBV2	few	TRBJ1-2	NA	TGTGCCAGCAGTGAAGGTACGGATGGCTACACCTTC	CASSEGTDGYTF
TRBV29-1	NA	TRBJ2-3	TRBD2	TGCAGCTCTCGGACTAGCGGGGGGGTAGATACGCAGTATTTT	CSSRTSGGVDTQYF
TRBV5-5	once	TRBJ2-2	NA	TGTGCCAGCAGTCGGAGATCGTGGGGAGCCGGGGAGCTGTTTTTT	CASSRRSWGAGELFF
TRBV18	NA	TRBJ1-2	NA	TGTGCCAGCTCACCGTTAGCGGGGGACCTCGGCTACACCTTC	CASSPLAGDLGYTF
TRBV18	NA	TRBJ1-2	TRBD1	TGTGCCAGCTCACTGGACAGGGCCGTCTATGGCTACACCTTC	CASSLDRAVYGYTF
TRBV9	NA	TRBJ2-7	NA	TGTGCCAGCAGCGGGCGTGCGGGGCCTGCCTACGAGCAGTACTTC	CASSGRAGPAYEQYF
TRBV7-8	few	TRBJ2-1	TRBD2	TGTGCCAGCAGCTTAGACCTAGCGGGAGCCAATGAGCAGTTCTTC	CASSLDLAGANEQFF
TRBV5-1	once	TRBJ1-1	NA	TGCGCCAGCAGCGAACCGACAGGAATCGAAGCTTTCTTT	CASSEPTGIEAFF
TRBV6-6	NA	TRBJ1-1	NA	TGTGCCAGCAGTTACACTTCCACTGAAGCTTTCTTT	CASSYTSTEAFF
TRBV6-1	NA	TRBJ1-1	NA	TGTGCCAGCAATAGACAGAACACTGAAGCTTTCTTT	CASNRQNTEAFF
TRBV19	NA	TRBJ2-1	NA	TGTGCCAGTAGTAGTTCGCGGCAGGGGCAGTTCTTC	CASSSSRQGQFF
TRBV6-5	NA	TRBJ2-6	NA	TGTGCCAGCAGGCGACAGAACTCTGGGGCCAACGTCCTGACTTTC	CASRRQNSGANVLTF
TRBV19	NA	TRBJ2-1	TRBD2	TGTGCCACTTCTCCGGGACTAGCGGGAGCCTGGGAGCAGTTCTTC	CATSPGLAGAWEQFF
TRBV11-3	once	TRBJ2-1	TRBD2	TGTGCCAGCAGCCCCCCGACTAGCGGGAGAATTTTCTCCTACAATGAGCAGTTCTTC	CASSPPTSGRIFSYNEQFF
TRBV6-1	NA	TRBJ2-5	NA	TGTGCCAGCACCCCCGGGGCCCTACAGGGAACCCAGTACTTC	CASTPGALQGTQYF
TRBV2	NA	TRBJ1-2	NA	TGTGCCAGCAGGGGGACTTACTATGGCTACACCTTC	CASRGTYYGYTF
TRBV25-1	once	TRBJ2-1	TRBD1	TGTGCCAGCAGTGAAAAACAGGGGGCCTATGAGCAGTTCTTC	CASSEKQGAYEQFF
TRBV25-1	NA	TRBJ1-3	NA	TGTGCCAGCAGTGCTCCCCCCCGGGGGACTAGTGGAAACACCATATATTTT	CASSAPPRGTSGNTIYF
TRBV5-8	NA	TRBJ2-7	NA	TGTGCCAGCAGCTTGTTGAGGAGCTCCTACGAGCAGTACTTC	CASSLLRSSYEQYF
TRBV5-1	few	TRBJ1-1	TRBD1	TGCGCCAGCAGCCCGGACAGGGGGAAAGCTTTCTTT	CASSPDRGKAFF
TRBV11-2	NA	TRBJ2-5	TRBD1	TGTGCCAGCAGCTCCCCGACAGGGCAGTACTTC	CASSSPTGQYF
TRBV5-6	NA	TRBJ1-5	TRBD1	TGTGCCAGCAGCTCCCAGGGGGAGGAACCCCAGCATTTT	CASSSQGEEPQHF
TRBV5-4	NA	TRBJ2-5	TRBD2	TGTGCCAGCAGCCTCCAGGGACTAGCGGAAGAGACCCAGTACTTC	CASSLQGLAEETQYF
TRBV19	NA	TRBJ1-5	NA	TGTGCCACCTCGACAGGCCACAATCAGCCCCAGCATTTT	CATSTGHNQPQHF
TRBV7-2	NA	TRBJ2-3	TRBD2	TGTGCCAGCAGCTTCCACCCGGGACTAGCGGGAGAAGATACGCAGTATTTT	CASSFHPGLAGEDTQYF
TRBV6-5	NA	TRBJ1-1	NA	TGTGCCAGCGGAGCCCTAGGGGGCACTGAAGCTTTCTTT	CASGALGGTEAFF
TRBV6-4	NA	TRBJ2-2	TRBD2	TGTGCCAGCAGTATCACTAGCGGGCACACCGGGGAGCTGTTTTTT	CASSITSGHTGELFF
TRBV9	NA	TRBJ2-5	TRBD2	TGTGCCAGCAGCGTAAGGGACATTCGCGGGACTAGCGGGAGAGCGGCGGAGACCCAGTACTTC	CASSVRDIRGTSGRAAETQYF
TRBV6-4	NA	TRBJ2-1	NA	TGTGCCAGCAGTGAAGAGAGCGGCTCCTACAATGAGCAGTTCTTC	CASSEESGSYNEQFF
TRBV25-1	NA	TRBJ2-3	TRBD2	TGTGCCAGCAGTGAATCAGGAGCGGGAGGCAAAGATACGCAGTATTTT	CASSESGAGGKDTQYF
TRBV6-1	NA	TRBJ1-2	NA	TGTGCCAGCAGTGAACAGATTGGTCACGGCTACACCTTC	CASSEQIGHGYTF
TRBV11-1	NA	TRBJ2-5	NA	TGTGCCAGCAGCGTCCCTAGCGTCTCAGGGGAGACCCAGTACTTC	CASSVPSVSGETQYF
TRBV7-2	large	TRBJ2-7	TRBD2	TGTGCCAGCAGCTTAGTGGCTAGCGGAAACTACGAGCAGTACTTC	CASSLVASGNYEQYF
TRBV4-2	NA	TRBJ2-5	TRBD2	TGTGCCAGCAGCCCCGCTAGCGGTGATCAAGAGACCCAGTACTTC	CASSPASGDQETQYF
TRBV7-2	few	TRBJ2-7	TRBD2	TGTGCCAGCAGCCCTTCACTAGCGCGGACTTACGAGCAGTACTTC	CASSPSLARTYEQYF
TRBV5-1	NA	TRBJ1-1	TRBD1	TGCGCCAGCAGCTGGGGGGACAGAAACACTGAAGCTTTCTTT	CASSWGDRNTEAFF
TRBV7-3	NA	TRBJ2-3	NA	TGTGCCAGCAGCTCCGGGGCAGGGGATAGGGATACGCAGTATTTT	CASSSGAGDRDTQYF